Detailed here is one TCR beta chain. Which antigen it targets is not known. Within one base of it there is no much larger clone, and no base qualities were kept. The data originate from a study of blood T cells in healthy people across ages (dated by TCRdb to 2014 to 2015). About the full investigation: Template switching captured roughly one uniquely barcoded TCR beta cDNA molecule per two T cells in model experiments. Using the same blood draw, the study looked at two additional independent replicas of 1 million unique cDNA reads for two donors, one aged 18 to 30 and the other aged 80 or older. To avoid experimental bias, donors of different ages were distributed randomly across sequencing lanes. Donors were grouped into four age groups: young (average roughly 15 years), middle-aged (about 40), aged (roughly 62) and long-lived (about 90). Age-related changes in TCR beta repertoire diversity were measured in the study by deep sequencing normalized with unique cDNA molecular identifiers. The research as a whole found: Because profiling used bulk unsorted PBMCs, naive and antigen-experienced compartments could not be compared conclusively. Compared with the aged group, the long-lived group had more naive CD4+ T cells, fewer expanded clones and increased TCR diversity, a pattern suggesting age selection. As age increased, observed TCR beta diversity per million T cells dropped in a roughly linear way, and a significant reduction was already evident by age about 36. The CMV infection status of donors was not known, potentially confounding age-related changes in expanded clonotypes. There was a strong correlation between observed TCR beta diversity and the percentage of naive T cells measured by flow cytometry. Estimates of total diversity based on one million sequenced T cells were considered lower bounds and underestimates.

The donors were roughly 40 Caucasian individuals from Russia, aged roughly 6 to 90 years, who were systemically healthy. Each donor gave about 9.7 milliliters of peripheral blood, drawn into EDTA-treated Vacutainer tubes. Ficoll-Paque density-gradient centrifugation was used to isolate PBMCs, with at least 6 million obtained per sample. Trizol reagent was used to extract total RNA from the PBMCs, yielding at least 5.5 micrograms per sample. For every donor, an aliquot of PBMCs went through flow cytometry to measure the percentages of naive CD45RAhigh/CD27high T cells. CDR3 length: 16 amino acids, cysteine to phenylalanine. Solely the CDR3 DNA is kept, with 48 bases framed from the first base. From V the trimming removes 7 bases and from J it removes 1 base, while the gene matches leave 10 bases of the junction unaccounted for. Library generation was performed with 5' RACE. Instrument on record: Illumina HiSeq 2500. A second PCR of roughly 7 to 11 cycles was performed with a sample-barcoded 5' primer and a J-beta primer mix. Each TCR beta cDNA molecule received a unique molecular identifier from a template-switch 5' adaptor carrying 12 random nucleotides. Each sample yielded at least 2.5 million CDR3-containing paired-end reads. First-strand cDNA was synthesized from all RNA with the Mint cDNA synthesis kit, primed by a TRBC-specific oligonucleotide. Following uracil-DNA glycosylase treatment, all cDNA underwent a first 18-cycle PCR with the universal primers M1SS and BC2_uni_R. Regarding the original processing steps: For normalization, 1 million high-quality reads were randomly selected from each sample, with every read carrying a distinct molecular identifier. Reads with shared molecular identifiers were discarded instead of being binned into consensus sequences. MiTCR, run with a Q25 quality threshold and the strictest error-elimination algorithm, handled CDR3 identification, clonotype clustering and error correction. A nonparametric unseen species model with Euler transformation was used to estimate a lower bound on total TCR beta diversity. TCRdb took the public reads, trimmed them with fastp at Q25, ran MiXCR for clone calling and kept in-frame beta chains. Merged by CDR3 protein, the rows form single entries marked with the most common genes and DNA. TCRdb, rather than the study authors, made the V and J calls. Within this sample are 780,000 or so distinct CDR3 sequences, with about 55% of them counted one time only. The ten biggest clones cover roughly 40% of the sample.

This receptor was taken from an older man in good health. Sequencing was performed on blood. This receptor chain uses TRBV12-3 or TRBV12-4 and TRBJ2-3; 8 bases in the junction line up with TRBD1. The DNA sequence reads TGTGCCAGCACCCTAGTGGGCAGGGGGCGCACAGATACGCAGTATTTT. Translation gives CASTLVGRGRTDTQYF.